These 10 T cell receptor beta chains were sequenced from one sample in a study of shared clonotypes between healthy human individuals. Sequenced by immunoSEQ multiplex PCR; TCRdb stores in-frame clones only, minus some. This sample carries 2 million to 2.5 million clones, under 95% of them seen once, and the ten largest clones take 0.37%. What was sequenced was naive CD4+ T cells from PBMCs. Subset specified: CD45RA+ positively selected. The receptors here all came from a man aged 18 to 29 in good health. Some clones in this sample may be carry-over from other donors' samples.

The gene calls are TRBV7-9 and TRBJ2-7, with 11 bases aligning to TRBD1. CDR1 is SEHNR, CDR2 FQNEAQ, per germline (reference sequence). The ends lost 7 bases at V and 2 bases at J; junction bases unmatched: 10. The CDR3 is made up of 16 amino acids. The CDR3 is CASTQLRDRGTYEQYF. Here the CDR3 DNA reads TGTGCCAGCACCCAGCTGAGGGACAGGGGGACCTACGAGCAGTACTTC. Variable domain in full (rest from reference TRBV7-9 and TRBJ2-7): DTGVSQNPRHKITKRGQNVTFRCDPISEHNRLYWYRQTLGQGPEFLTYFQNEAQLEKSRLLSDRFSAERPKGSFSTLEIQRTEQGDSAMYLCASTQLRDRGTYEQYFGPGTRLTVT.

The chain carries TRBV18 and TRBJ1-5; D call uncertain. The CDR3 has 13 residues. Germline-derived CDR1 and CDR2 are KGHSH and LQKENI. V was shortened by 4 bases and J by 5 bases, with 9 bases between the two germline ends. CDR3 sequence: CASSRLRDQPQHF. The CDR3 DNA follows: TGTGCCAGCTCACGCTTAAGGGATCAGCCCCAGCATTTT.

The rearrangement links TRBV11-3 to TRBJ2-2; 7 bases are shared with TRBD2. This CDR3 comprises 15 residues. Germline V gives CDR1 SGHNT, CDR2 YENEEA. Trimming cost V 5 bases and J 4 bases; bases outside gene matches: 7. In nucleotides, the CDR3 is TGTGCCAGCAGCGTCACGAGCGGGGTCACCGGGGAGCTGTTTTTT. Translation: CASSVTSGVTGELFF. The entire variable domain, with the rest obtained from reference TRBV11-3 and TRBJ2-2, is as follows: EAGVVQSPRYKIIEKKQPVAFWCNPISGHNTLYWYLQNLGQGPELLIRYENEEAVDDSQLPKDRFSAERLKGVDSTLKIQPAELGDSAVYLCASSVTSGVTGELFFGEGSRLTVL.

This clone was recorded only once. The same CDR3 is also encoded by other DNA sequences in this sample. In DNA form, the CDR3 reads TGTGCCAGCAGCCCCAGCGGTGACTCCTACAATGAGCAGTTCTTC. Amino acids: CASSPSGDSYNEQFF. The V and J genes are TRBV9 and TRBJ2-1; perhaps TRBD2 as D (5 bases). CDR3 length equals 15 residues. CDR1 is SGDLS, CDR2 YYNGEE, per germline. Trimming took 4 bases from V and 0 from J, leaving 11 bases between them. Complete variable domain (other parts from reference TRBV9 and TRBJ2-1): DSGVTQTPKHLITATGQRVTLRCSPRSGDLSVYWYQQSLDQGLQFLIQYYNGEERAKGNILERFSAQQFPDLHSELNLSSLELGDSALYFCASSPSGDSYNEQFFGPGTRLTVL.

The rearrangement joins TRBV5-8 to TRBJ1-5; the D is unclear. Trimming took off 1 base at V and 3 bases at J, with 14 bases between the two ends. Germline V gene data show CDR1 as SGHTS and CDR2 as YDEGEE. The CDR3 runs 16 residues. The CDR3 DNA sequence: TGTGCCAGCAGCTTGACCGTAGGAGTGAACAATCAGCCCCAGCATTTT. Protein: CASSLTVGVNNQPQHF.

V gene TRBV11-2 combines with J gene TRBJ2-7, with TRBD2 matching over 13 bases. Trimming took 1 base from V and 4 from J; bases not matched to a gene: 4. This CDR3 has 16 residues. CDR1 and CDR2 (germline): SGHAT, FQNNGV. The CDR3 DNA sequence: TGTGCCAGCAGCTTAGGGGAGGGACTAGCGGGATACGAGCAGTACTTC. Translating gives CASSLGEGLAGYEQYF.

The genes are TRBV7-3 and TRBJ2-2; D not resolved. The CDR3 has 13 amino acids. Germline assignment: CDR1 SGHTA and CDR2 FQGTGA. V shed 2 bases and J shed 6 bases, with 7 bases lying between them. The CDR3 loop is CASSLEYAGELFF. The CDR3 DNA follows: TGTGCCAGCAGCTTAGAATATGCCGGGGAGCTGTTTTTT.

V is TRBV6-1 and J is TRBJ2-7; TRBD2 might be the D (6 bases). V dropped 3 bases and J dropped 4 bases, with 13 bases sitting between them. The CDR3 length is 14 residues. CDR1 and CDR2 (germline): MNHNS, SASEGT. The CDR3, as DNA: TGTGCCAGCAGTGACCGGGACGGAGGGTACGAGCAGTACTTC. Translated: CASSDRDGGYEQYF.

In its sample, this clone was seen once. The gene calls are TRBV2 and TRBJ2-7; no clear D. The V gene lost 3 bases and the J gene lost 0 bases, with 12 bases spanning the gap. Germline CDR1 SNHLY, CDR2 FYNNEI. CDR3 length: 15 residues. As DNA, the CDR3 is TGTGCCAGCAGTGACGTGAGCGTTAGCTCCTACGAGCAGTACTTC. Translating gives CASSDVSVSSYEQYF.

This chain uses TRBV5-1 with TRBJ2-2; the D gene is possibly TRBD2 (6 bases). Trimming pared 4 bases from V and 4 bases from J, leaving 17 bases between. The CDR3 extends over 16 amino acids. Germline V gene data show CDR1 as SGHRS and CDR2 as YFSETQ. The CDR3 spells CASSPKAGSPTGELFF. For the CDR3, the DNA is TGCGCCAGCAGCCCAAAGGCGGGGTCGCCCACCGGGGAGCTGTTTTTT.